This T cell receptor beta chain was sequenced in a study of T cell responses to AZD1222 COVID-19 vaccine. Broader study findings: Only a handful of AZD1222 recipients, more than 5 in all, had baseline seropositivity. Sampling that yielded the repertoires occurred only after the peak T cell response.

As for this clone: What it binds is unknown.

Measured with immunoSEQ multiplex PCR; TCRdb has only the in-frame clones, and not every one. The table lists under 140,000 clones, about 87% of them singletons, with over 1.5% in the top ten. Per the germline V gene, CDR1 is MRHNA and CDR2 is SNTAGT. The CDR3 runs 15 residues. V lost 1 base, J lost 3 bases, and 12 bases lay in between. Sample: peripheral blood, taken on day 0 of AZD1222 vaccination. The gene calls are TRBV6-4 and TRBJ1-2, with D perhaps matching TRBD1 (6 bases). This TCR came from an adult in good health. The CDR3 bases are TGTGCCAGCAGTGACTTGACAGGCGCCGACTATGGCTACACCTTC. It codes for CASSDLTGADYGYTF.